The 24 T cell receptor beta chains presented below share a single source sample, sequenced in a study of spatial heterogeneity in lung cancer. TCRdb recomputed calls from the 5' RACE reads with MiXCR, one row per CDR3 protein. Of 35,000 to 45,000 distinct CDR3 sequences listed, 5.2% are singletons. The sample's time point: sample taken at primary tumor resection. Whole RNA obtained from tumor, nontumor lung or frozen PBMC underwent sequencing without sorting. The source material was PBMCs, sampled at surgery. These receptors were collected from a female donor with early-stage non-small cell lung cancer.

This clonotype was observed a handful of times. The gene calls are TRBV5-1 and TRBJ2-2, with 7 nucleotides matching TRBD2. Germline-derived CDR1 and CDR2 are SGHRS and YFSETQ. The CDR3 consists of 15 residues. Losses at the gene ends were 4 bases for V and 4 bases for J; bases not matched to a gene: 7. The CDR3: CASSATSAGTGELFF. For the CDR3, the DNA is TGCGCCAGCAGCGCCACTAGCGCGGGCACCGGGGAGCTGTTTTTT.

This clonotype was seen many times. J is TRBJ1-2 and V is TRBV4-1; TRBD1 is a possible D gene (6 bases). The CDR3 has 17 residues. The germline V gene encodes CDR1 MGHRA and CDR2 YSYEKL. V was cut by 4 bases and J by 8 bases, with 26 bases left in between. The CDR3 bases are TGCGCCAGCAGCCGCGTATTGTGGGGGGCGCAGGCGGAGGGCTACACCTTC. It is translated as CASSRVLWGAQAEGYTF.

This clonotype occurred a few times. The chain links TRBV5-1 to TRBJ1-5, with 7 bases lining up with TRBD1. In germline, CDR1 is SGHRS, CDR2 YFSETQ. V gave up 4 bases and J gave up 8 bases; unmatched junction bases: 9. The CDR3 extends over 14 amino acids. As DNA, the CDR3 is TGCGCCAGCAGCCACGGGACAGCAGAAGAGCCCCAGCATTTT. Amino acid sequence: CASSHGTAEEPQHF.

This clonotype was seen at least ten times. J is TRBJ2-1 and V is TRBV18; 9 bases fit TRBD2. Germline V gene lookup returns CDR1 KGHSH and CDR2 LQKENI. This CDR3 has 16 residues. V lost 0 bases, J lost 6 bases, and 6 bases stayed unmatched. The CDR3 sequence: CASSPPSAGGLNEQFF. CDR3 DNA sequence: TGTGCCAGCTCACCACCGTCAGCGGGGGGCCTCAATGAGCAGTTCTTC.

The V call is TRBV20-1, the J call TRBJ1-5; 8 nucleotides match TRBD1. This CDR3 has 13 residues. Looked up from germline, CDR1 is DFQATT and CDR2 is SNEGSKA (reference sequence). The junction had 6 bases not matched to a gene; V was cut back by 6 bases and J by 5 bases. CDR3 protein: CSAPTGADQPQHF. In DNA, the CDR3 is TGCAGTGCGCCGACAGGGGCAGATCAGCCCCAGCATTTT.

This clonotype came up a few times. V is TRBV28 and J is TRBJ2-7; the D is unclear. Germline V gene data show CDR1 as MDHEN and CDR2 as SYDVKM. V lost 7 bases and J 1 base, leaving 14 bases between the germline ends. CDR3 length: 14 residues. The CDR3 loop is CASTYRATSYEQYF. CDR3 bases: TGTGCCAGCACCTATCGGGCCACTTCCTACGAGCAGTACTTC.

At least ten counts were recorded for this clonotype. The genes are TRBV27 and TRBJ2-3, with D hard to call. Germline assignment: CDR1 MNHEY and CDR2 SMNVEV (reference sequence). V shed 4 bases and J shed 4 bases, with 18 bases lying between them. This CDR3 region has 16 residues. CDR3 DNA: TGTGCCAGCAGTTATAGGCTTTCCGTTGGGGCAGATACGCAGTATTTT. Protein product: CASSYRLSVGADTQYF.

This clonotype has a count of ten or more. The rearrangement links TRBV11-2 to TRBJ1-2, with D maybe TRBD1 (6 bases). The CDR3 has 14 amino acids. Trimming left V 6 bases short and J 8 bases short, with 19 bases between. The V gene's germline CDR1 is SGHAT and CDR2 FQNNGV. DNA for the CDR3: TGTGCCAGCAGTCCCCTGGCACAGGGTCGGGGCTACACCTTC. As protein: CASSPLAQGRGYTF.

This clonotype was observed a handful of times. This chain links TRBV6-5 with TRBJ2-1; no clear D. The ends were cut back, 4 bases at V and 0 bases at J, with 7 bases in the middle. Germline lookup yields CDR1 MNHEY and CDR2 SVGAGI. The CDR3 length is 14 residues. CDR3 protein: CASSSWSSYNEQFF. The CDR3 coding sequence is TGTGCCAGCAGTTCTTGGAGCTCCTACAATGAGCAGTTCTTC.

This clonotype came up many times. The chain has TRBV28 and TRBJ2-2; D ambiguous. Trimming removed 5 bases at V and 6 bases at J, with 16 bases between. The CDR3 spans 15 residues. The germline V gene encodes CDR1 MDHEN and CDR2 SYDVKM. For the CDR3, the DNA is TGTGCCAGCAGTGCTACTCTTAACCCTGCCGGGGAGCTGTTTTTT. Encoded protein: CASSATLNPAGELFF.

This clonotype has ten or more counts. The germline gene is not matched at one end of the junction; a read error may be the cause. This chain uses TRBV12-3 or TRBV12-4 with TRBJ2-5, with 12 bases aligning to TRBD2. The CDR3 totals 12 residues. The CDR3 DNA reads as TGTGCCAGCAGTCTAGCGGGGGGGGCCCAGTACTTC. This translates into CASSLAGGAQYF.

This clonotype was seen many times. This rearrangement joins TRBV29-1 to TRBJ2-3; D unresolved. Germline loops: CDR1 SQVTM, CDR2 ANQGSEA. V shed 6 bases and J shed 2 bases, with 12 bases lying between them. The CDR3 runs 13 residues. The CDR3 nucleotides read TGCAGCGTCACCGGTGACCTCACAGATACGCAGTATTTT. This translates into CSVTGDLTDTQYF.

Ten or more counts support this clonotype. The chain is built from TRBV27 and TRBJ1-1; D not certain. The CDR3 is 14 residues long. The germline CDR1 and CDR2 sequences are MNHEY and SMNVEV (reference sequence). Trimming removed 7 bases from V and 1 base from J, with 13 bases in between. The CDR3 reads CASTWRAGNTEAFF. The CDR3 DNA reads TGTGCCAGCACCTGGAGGGCCGGGAACACTGAAGCTTTCTTT.

Ten or more counts support this clonotype. The chain uses TRBV15 and TRBJ2-1; D gene uncertain. Germline V gives CDR1 LNHNV, CDR2 YYDKDF (reference sequence). V lost 7 bases and J 10 bases, leaving 11 bases between the germline ends. The CDR3 is 11 residues long. The CDR3 sequence is CATTIEGEQFF. The CDR3 DNA is TGTGCCACCACCATAGAAGGGGAGCAGTTCTTC.

This clonotype has at least ten counts. This chain joins TRBV18 and TRBJ1-6, with D possibly TRBD1 on 6 matching bases. Germline CDR1 and CDR2: KGHSH and LQKENI. The V gene lost 3 bases and the J gene lost 10 bases, with 19 bases spanning the gap. This CDR3 spans 16 amino acids. The CDR3 region has the DNA TGTGCCAGCTCACCCCTTCCAGGGGCAGAAGGATCACCCCTCCACTTT. Its translation: CASSPLPGAEGSPLHF.

As DNA, the CDR3 is TGCGCCAGCAGCTTGGGTTCAGGGGGAAGCGGCTACACCTTC. Amino acids: CASSLGSGGSGYTF. The J gene is TRBJ1-2, the V gene TRBV5-1, with 7 bases matching TRBD1. Germline lookup yields CDR1 SGHRS and CDR2 YFSETQ. The ends lost 0 bases at V and 8 bases at J; junction bases unmatched: 7. The CDR3 length is 14 residues.

Many counts were recorded for this clonotype. V and J are TRBV18 and TRBJ1-3; D gene unclear. CDR1 and CDR2 (germline): KGHSH, LQKENI. CDR3 length: 14 residues. Trimming removed 6 bases at V and 1 base at J, with 10 bases between. CDR3 residues: CASSPGWSGNTIYF. The DNA for the CDR3 is TGTGCCAGCTCGCCTGGGTGGTCTGGAAACACCATATATTTT.

This clonotype was observed many times. The chain employs TRBV3-1 and TRBJ2-1, with D tentatively TRBD2 (5 bases). The V end lost 1 base, the J end lost 7 bases, and 14 bases lay between the germline ends. Germline CDR1 reads LGHDT; CDR2 reads YNNKEL (reference sequence). The CDR3 sequence is 15 residues long. The CDR3 protein is CASSQASIGWNEQFF. Written as DNA, the CDR3 is TGTGCCAGCAGCCAAGCTAGCATAGGTTGGAATGAGCAGTTCTTC.

This clonotype was recorded many times. The V and J genes are TRBV20-1 and TRBJ1-3; D remains unclear. The germline CDR1 and CDR2 sequences are DFQATT and SNEGSKA (reference sequence). V lost 0 bases and J lost 1, with 7 bases in between. CDR3 length: 14 amino acids. CDR3: CSARDRVSGNTIYF. The CDR3 DNA is TGCAGTGCTAGAGATCGGGTTTCTGGAAACACCATATATTTT.

This clonotype was counted many times. The chain links TRBV5-1 to TRBJ2-5; D not certain. The CDR3 extends over 13 amino acids. Per germline, CDR1 SGHRS and CDR2 YFSETQ. V dropped 1 base and J dropped 1 base, with 5 bases sitting between them. The chain's CDR3 is CASSLRSQETQYF. CDR3 DNA sequence: TGCGCCAGCAGCTTGAGGTCCCAAGAGACCCAGTACTTC.

V usage is TRBV2 and J usage is TRBJ1-5; tentatively, D is TRBD1 (5 bases). The ends were cut back, 8 bases at V and 2 bases at J, with 10 bases in the middle. The CDR3 totals 13 residues. Per the germline V gene, CDR1 is SNHLY and CDR2 is FYNNEI. The CDR3 protein is CASGLGGNQPQHF. The CDR3 DNA follows: TGTGCCAGCGGGTTGGGGGGCAATCAGCCCCAGCATTTT.

This clonotype was seen at least ten times. The rearrangement links TRBV20-1 to TRBJ2-7; D tentatively reads TRBD1 or TRBD2 (5 bases each). Trimming pared 5 bases from V and 6 bases from J, leaving 17 bases between. The CDR3 extends over 13 amino acids. Germline V gene lookup returns CDR1 DFQATT and CDR2 SNEGSKA (reference sequence). CDR3 sequence: CSAPPRDGGEQYF. The CDR3 nucleotides read TGCAGTGCTCCCCCCCGTGATGGGGGCGAGCAGTACTTC.

This clonotype came up many times. The J gene is TRBJ2-5, the V gene TRBV18; the match to TRBD2 covers 10 bases. This CDR3 is 18 amino acids long. CDR1 and CDR2 from the germline V gene are KGHSH and LQKENI. V was pared by 1 base and J by 1 base, with 9 bases of the junction left unmatched. CDR3 in amino acids: CASSPRSGGARFQETQYF. In nucleotides, the CDR3 is TGTGCCAGCTCACCACGGAGCGGGGGGGCTCGATTCCAAGAGACCCAGTACTTC. Together with reference TRBV18 and TRBJ2-5, the CDR3 gives the full variable domain: NAGVMQNPRHLVRRRGQEARLRCSPMKGHSHVYWYRQLPEEGLKFMVYLQKENIIDESGMPKERFSAEFPKEGPSILRIQQVVRGDSAAYFCASSPRSGGARFQETQYFGPGTRLLVL.

There are many counts of this clonotype. The rearrangement uses TRBV15 and TRBJ2-7; 10 bases agree with TRBD1. The CDR3 extends over 15 amino acids. With 5 bases clipped from V and 5 bases from J, the junction kept 9 bases outside the gene matches. Germline V gives CDR1 LNHNV, CDR2 YYDKDF (reference sequence). This CDR3 reads CATSFPGQGYNEQYF. In DNA form, the CDR3 reads TGTGCCACCAGCTTCCCGGGACAGGGGTATAACGAGCAGTACTTC. The complete variable domain, with remaining parts taken from reference TRBV15 and TRBJ2-7, reads DAMVIQNPRYQVTQFGKPVTLSCSQTLNHNVMYWYQQKSSQAPKLLFHYYDKDFNNEADTPDNFQSRRPNTSFCFLDIRSPGLGDTAMYLCATSFPGQGYNEQYFGPGTRLTVT.